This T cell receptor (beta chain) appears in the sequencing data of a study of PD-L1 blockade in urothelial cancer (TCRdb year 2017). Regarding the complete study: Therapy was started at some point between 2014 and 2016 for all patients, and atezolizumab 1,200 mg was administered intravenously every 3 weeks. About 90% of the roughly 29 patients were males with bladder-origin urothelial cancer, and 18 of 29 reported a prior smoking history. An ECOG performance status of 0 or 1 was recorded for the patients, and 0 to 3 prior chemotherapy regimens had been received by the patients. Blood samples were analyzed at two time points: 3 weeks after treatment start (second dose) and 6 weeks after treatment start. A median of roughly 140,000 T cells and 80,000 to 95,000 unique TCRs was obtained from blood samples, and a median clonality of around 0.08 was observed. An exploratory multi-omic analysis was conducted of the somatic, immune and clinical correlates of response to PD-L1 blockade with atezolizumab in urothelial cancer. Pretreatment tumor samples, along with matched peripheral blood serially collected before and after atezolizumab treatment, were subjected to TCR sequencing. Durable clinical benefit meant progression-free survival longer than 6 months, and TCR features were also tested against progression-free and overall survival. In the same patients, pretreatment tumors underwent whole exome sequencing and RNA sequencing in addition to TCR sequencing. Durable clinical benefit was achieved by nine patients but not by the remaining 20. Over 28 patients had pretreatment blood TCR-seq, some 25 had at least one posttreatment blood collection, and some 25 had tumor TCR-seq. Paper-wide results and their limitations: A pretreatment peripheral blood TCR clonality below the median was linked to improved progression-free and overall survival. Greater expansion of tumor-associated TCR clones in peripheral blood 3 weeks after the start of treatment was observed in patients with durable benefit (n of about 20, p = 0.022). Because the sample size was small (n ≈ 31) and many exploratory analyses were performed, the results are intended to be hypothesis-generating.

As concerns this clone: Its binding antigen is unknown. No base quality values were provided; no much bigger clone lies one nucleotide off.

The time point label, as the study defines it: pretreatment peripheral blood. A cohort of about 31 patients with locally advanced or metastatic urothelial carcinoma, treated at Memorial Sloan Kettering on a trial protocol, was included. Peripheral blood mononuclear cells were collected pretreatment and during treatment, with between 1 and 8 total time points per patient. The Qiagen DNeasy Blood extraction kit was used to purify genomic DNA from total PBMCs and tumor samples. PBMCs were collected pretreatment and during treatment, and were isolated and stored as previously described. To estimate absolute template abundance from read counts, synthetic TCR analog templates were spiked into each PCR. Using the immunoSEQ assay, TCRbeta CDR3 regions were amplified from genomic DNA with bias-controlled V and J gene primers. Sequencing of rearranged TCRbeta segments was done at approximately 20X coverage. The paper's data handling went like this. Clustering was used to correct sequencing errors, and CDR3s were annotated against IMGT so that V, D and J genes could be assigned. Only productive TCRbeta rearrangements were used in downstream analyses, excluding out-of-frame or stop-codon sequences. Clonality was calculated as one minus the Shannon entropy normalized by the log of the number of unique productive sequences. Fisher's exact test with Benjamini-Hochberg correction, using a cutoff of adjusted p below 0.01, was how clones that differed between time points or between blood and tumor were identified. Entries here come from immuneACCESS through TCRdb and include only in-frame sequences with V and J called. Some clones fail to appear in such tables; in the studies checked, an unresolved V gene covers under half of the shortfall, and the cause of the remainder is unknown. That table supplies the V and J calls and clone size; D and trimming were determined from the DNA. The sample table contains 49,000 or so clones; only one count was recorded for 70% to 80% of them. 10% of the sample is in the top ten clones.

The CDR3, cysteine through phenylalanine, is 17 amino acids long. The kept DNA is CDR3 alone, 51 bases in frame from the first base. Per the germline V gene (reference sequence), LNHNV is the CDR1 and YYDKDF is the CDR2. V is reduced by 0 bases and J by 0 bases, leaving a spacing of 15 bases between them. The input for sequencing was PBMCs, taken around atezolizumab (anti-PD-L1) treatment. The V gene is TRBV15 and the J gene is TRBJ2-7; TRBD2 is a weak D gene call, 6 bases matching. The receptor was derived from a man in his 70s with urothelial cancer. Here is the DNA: TGTGCCACCAGCAGAGATAGTCCGGGACTTAGCTCCTACGAGCAGTACTTC. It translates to CATSRDSPGLSSYEQYF.